These 17 T cell receptor beta chains came from one sample sequenced in a study of patients with pleural tuberculosis. TCRdb reanalysed the reads using MiXCR and keeps one entry per CDR3 protein. In the table there are tens of thousands of distinct CDR3 sequences, about 7.9% of which are singletons. These receptors were collected from a human donor with pleural tuberculosis.

This clonotype was detected many times. This rearrangement joins TRBV4-2 to TRBJ1-1; D unclear. This CDR3 has 14 amino acids. V was trimmed by 5 bases and J by 3 bases, leaving 13 bases between them. The germline gives CDR1 LGHNA, CDR2 YNFKEQ. The CDR3 protein is CASSEYFRDTEAFF. The CDR3 nucleotides read TGTGCCAGCAGCGAGTACTTTAGGGACACTGAAGCTTTCTTT.

This clonotype was observed many times. This chain links TRBV6-1 with TRBJ1-1; D not resolved. Germline V CDR1 and CDR2: MNHNS, SASEGT. The V end lost 1 base, the J end lost 3 bases, and 6 bases lay between the germline ends. CDR3 length: 13 residues. In DNA, the CDR3 is TGTGCCAGCAGTGAAGTAGGGCACACTGAAGCTTTCTTT. Residues: CASSEVGHTEAFF.

By sample share, this clonotype is medium-sized. The chain carries TRBV11-2 and TRBJ2-5; no reliable D call. Germline-derived CDR1 and CDR2 are SGHAT and FQNNGV. The CDR3 totals 14 residues. V was clipped by 4 bases and J by 7 bases, with 16 bases between them. CDR3: CASSSASSARTQYF. The CDR3 nucleotides are TGTGCCAGCAGCTCTGCCTCCAGCGCGCGGACCCAGTACTTC.

This clonotype was detected many times. The chain couples TRBV19 to TRBJ1-1; 7 positions match TRBD1. Per the germline V gene, CDR1 is LNHDA and CDR2 is SQIVND (reference sequence). The CDR3 length is 14 residues. V lost 1 base, J lost 3 bases, and 2 bases stayed unmatched. As DNA, the CDR3 is TGTGCCAGTAGTATAGGCGGACAGGACACTGAAGCTTTCTTT. The encoded protein is CASSIGGQDTEAFF.

At least ten counts were recorded for this clonotype. The chain links TRBV11-2 to TRBJ2-3, with D unresolved. This CDR3 spans 14 amino acids. Trimming removed 4 bases at V and 0 bases at J, with 8 bases between. Germline V gene lookup returns CDR1 SGHAT and CDR2 FQNNGV. In nucleotides, the CDR3 is TGTGCCAGCAGCTCTCGGCCTAGCACAGATACGCAGTATTTT. Its protein product is CASSSRPSTDTQYF.

At least ten counts were recorded for this clonotype. This rearrangement joins TRBV28 to TRBJ2-2; possibly TRBD1 for D (6 bases). The V end lost 4 bases, the J end lost 2 bases, and 8 bases lay between the germline ends. The CDR3 runs to 14 residues. Looked up from germline, CDR1 is MDHEN and CDR2 is SYDVKM. The CDR3 DNA sequence: TGTGCCAGCAGTTCGGGACAAAACACCGGGGAGCTGTTTTTT. This sequence encodes CASSSGQNTGELFF.

This clonotype was picked up many times. The gene calls are TRBV27 and TRBJ2-5; D uncertain. The V gene lost 5 bases and the J gene lost 3 bases, with 13 bases spanning the gap. Germline V lookup: CDR1 MNHEY, CDR2 SMNVEV (reference sequence). CDR3 length: 14 residues. CDR3 loop: CASSPIGREETQYF. CDR3 nucleotide sequence: TGTGCCAGCAGTCCCATAGGGCGAGAAGAGACCCAGTACTTC.

This clonotype was seen many times. J is TRBJ2-5 and V is TRBV20-1; D gene ambiguous. Germline V CDR1 and CDR2: DFQATT, SNEGSKA (reference sequence). There are 11 residues in the CDR3. The V and J ends lost 6 bases and 0 bases respectively, with 5 bases between them. CDR3 region: CSAEYQETQYF. The CDR3 coding sequence is TGCAGTGCAGAGTACCAAGAGACCCAGTACTTC.

As DNA, the CDR3 is TGCAGTGTGAAAAACTTGGGCACGCGCCAAATAAGTGAGCAGTTCTTC. Its translation is CSVKNLGTRQISEQFF. V and J are TRBV20-1 and TRBJ2-1, with D unclear. CDR3 size: 16 residues. Trimming took 7 bases from V and 9 from J, leaving 28 bases between them. Germline V gives CDR1 DFQATT, CDR2 SNEGSKA (reference sequence).

With respect to this clonotype: Being one base from a much bigger clone, this may be a read error. V usage is TRBV12-3 or TRBV12-4 and J usage is TRBJ1-3; 7 nucleotides agree with TRBD1. The CDR3 has 13 amino acids. J lost 4 bases, V lost 7 bases, and 4 bases had no gene match. CDR3 in amino acids: CASKGTAGNTIYF. The DNA for the CDR3 is TGTGCCAGCAAAGGGACAGCCGGAAACACCATATATTTT.

This clonotype was observed a few times. This rearrangement joins TRBV30 to TRBJ2-1, with D unresolved. In germline, CDR1 is GTSNPN, CDR2 SVGIG (reference sequence). V was pared by 4 bases and J by 7 bases, with 11 bases between. CDR3 size: 12 residues. Here the CDR3 DNA reads TGTGCCTGGACATTTTCAGAGAATGAGCAGTTCTTC. Its protein product is CAWTFSENEQFF.

V and J are TRBV13 and TRBJ2-5; D remains ambiguous. Trimming pared 4 bases from V and 3 bases from J, leaving 9 bases between. The CDR3 has 13 amino acids. Per the germline V gene, CDR1 is PRHDT and CDR2 is FYEKMQ (reference sequence). CDR3 sequence (DNA): TGTGCCAGCAGCTCGAACGCGGAAGAGACCCAGTACTTC. This translates into CASSSNAEETQYF.

This clonotype was counted ten times or more. V is TRBV12-3 or TRBV12-4 and J is TRBJ2-7; 12 bases map to TRBD2. With 6 bases clipped from V and 6 bases from J, the junction kept 9 bases outside the gene matches. This CDR3 has 15 amino acids. CDR3 residues: CASRTLAGGPLEQYF. In DNA form, the CDR3 reads TGTGCCAGCAGAACCCTAGCGGGAGGGCCCCTCGAGCAGTACTTC.

This clonotype was detected ten times or more. The CDR3 DNA is TGTGCCAGTAGAAAGGACAGGGGATATGGCTACACCTTC. Its translation: CASRKDRGYGYTF. The genes are TRBV19 and TRBJ1-2; 9 bases map to TRBD1. The V gene's germline CDR1 is LNHDA and CDR2 SQIVND (reference sequence). The trim removed 6 bases at V and 5 bases at J, leaving 4 bases unmatched. The CDR3 contains 13 residues.

This clonotype was picked up many times. This chain uses TRBV13 with TRBJ2-1; D ambiguous. The CDR3 spans 15 residues. The V and J ends lost 5 bases and 0 bases respectively, with 11 bases between them. CDR1 and CDR2 (germline): PRHDT, FYEKMQ (reference sequence). The CDR3 spells CASSRVGRSYNEQFF. CDR3 DNA sequence: TGTGCCAGCAGCCGGGTAGGTCGCTCCTACAATGAGCAGTTCTTC.

Concerning this clonotype: Germline and junction disagree at one end, which may indicate a read error. V gene TRBV11-1 combines with J gene TRBJ2-1, with D uncertain. Germline V gene lookup returns CDR1 SGHAT and CDR2 FQDESV (reference sequence). This CDR3 comprises 13 residues. For the CDR3, the DNA is TGTGCCAGCAGCTCCCTCTTGTGGAATGAGCAGCTCTTC. Translating it yields CASSSLLWNEQLF. The full variable domain, in which reference TRBV11-1 and TRBJ2-1 provide the parts outside the CDR3, is EAEVAQSPRYKITEKSQAVAFWCDPISGHATLYWYRQILGQGPELLVQFQDESVVDDSQLPKDRFSAERLKGVDSTLKIQPAELGDSAMYLCASSSLLWNEQLFGPGTRLTVL.

The table lists this clonotype with many counts. V and J are TRBV24-1 and TRBJ2-1; D gene uncertain. The V gene's germline CDR1 is KGHDR and CDR2 SFDVKD. V lost 6 bases and J 0 bases, leaving 11 bases between the germline ends. CDR3 length equals 15 residues. CDR3 region: CATSRSGSSYNEQFF. In nucleotides, the CDR3 is TGTGCCACCAGTAGGTCCGGTAGCTCCTACAATGAGCAGTTCTTC.